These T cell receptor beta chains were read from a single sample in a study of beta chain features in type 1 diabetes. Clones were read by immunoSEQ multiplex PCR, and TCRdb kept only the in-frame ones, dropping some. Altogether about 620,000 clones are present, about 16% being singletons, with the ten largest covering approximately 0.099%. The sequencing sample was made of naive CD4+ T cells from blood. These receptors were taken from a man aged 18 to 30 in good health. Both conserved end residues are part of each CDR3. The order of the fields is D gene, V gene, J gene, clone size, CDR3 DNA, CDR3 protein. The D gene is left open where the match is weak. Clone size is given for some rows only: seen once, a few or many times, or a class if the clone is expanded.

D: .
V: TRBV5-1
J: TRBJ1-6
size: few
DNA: TGCGCCAGCAGCTTGGGTCTTAATTCACCCCTCCACTTT
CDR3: CASSLGLNSPLHF

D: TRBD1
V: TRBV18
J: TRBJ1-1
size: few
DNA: TGTGCCAGTCATCCAGGGGGTCTGAACACTGAAGCTTTCTTT
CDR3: CASHPGGLNTEAFF

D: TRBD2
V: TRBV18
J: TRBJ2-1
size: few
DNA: TGTGCCAGCTCACCAGCGGGACTAACCTACAATGAGCAGTTCTTC
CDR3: CASSPAGLTYNEQFF

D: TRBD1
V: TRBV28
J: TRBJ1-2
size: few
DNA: TGTGCCAGCAGGGGACAGGGAAACTATGGCTACACCTTC
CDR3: CASRGQGNYGYTF

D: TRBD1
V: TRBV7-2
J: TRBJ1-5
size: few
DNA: TGTGCCAGCAGCCCGACGACAGGGGTAAATCAGCCCCAGCATTTT
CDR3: CASSPTTGVNQPQHF

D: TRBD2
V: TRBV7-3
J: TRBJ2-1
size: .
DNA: TGTGCCAGCAGCCCTAGCGGGGGGAGCTACAATGAGCAGTTCTTC
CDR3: CASSPSGGSYNEQFF

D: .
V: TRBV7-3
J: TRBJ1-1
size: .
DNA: TGTGCCAGCAGCTTAATTGGGAGAAACACTGAAGCTTTCTTT
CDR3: CASSLIGRNTEAFF

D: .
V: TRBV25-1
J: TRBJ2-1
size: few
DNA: TGTGCCAGCATGCGTTACAATGAGCAGTTCTTC
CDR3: CASMRYNEQFF

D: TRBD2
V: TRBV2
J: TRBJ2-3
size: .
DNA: TGTGCCGGGAAACTAGCGGGGTTTCCAGATACGCAGTATTTT
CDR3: CAGKLAGFPDTQYF

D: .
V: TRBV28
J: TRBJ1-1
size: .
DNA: TGTGCCAGCACCCCTCGGGGAGGCACTGAAGCTTTCTTT
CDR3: CASTPRGGTEAFF

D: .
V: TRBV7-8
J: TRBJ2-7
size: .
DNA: TGTGCCAGCAGCTTAGCAGGGTCTATCTACGAGCAGTACTTC
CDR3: CASSLAGSIYEQYF

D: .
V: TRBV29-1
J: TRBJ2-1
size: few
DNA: TGCAGCGTTCGGGTAGGCGGGGGCCCGTACAATGAGCAGTTCTTC
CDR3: CSVRVGGGPYNEQFF

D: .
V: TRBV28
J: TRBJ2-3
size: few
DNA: TGTGCCAGCACTAAGACGGTCAAAGATACGCAGTATTTT
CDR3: CASTKTVKDTQYF

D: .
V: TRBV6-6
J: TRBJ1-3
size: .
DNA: TGTGCCGCGGGGACCTCTGGAAACACCATATATTTT
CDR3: CAAGTSGNTIYF

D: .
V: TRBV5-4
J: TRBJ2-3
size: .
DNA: TGTGCCAGCAGCCCCGGAGGAAACGGGGCCCGAGATACGCAGTATTTT
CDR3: CASSPGGNGARDTQYF

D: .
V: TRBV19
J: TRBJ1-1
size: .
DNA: TGTGCCAGTAGTTTCGTCTTTAGGGGTGACAACACTGAAGCTTTCTTT
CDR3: CASSFVFRGDNTEAFF

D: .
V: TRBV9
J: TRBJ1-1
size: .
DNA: TGTGCCAGCAGCGTATCTTCAGCCCTAAACACTGAAGCTTTCTTT
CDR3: CASSVSSALNTEAFF

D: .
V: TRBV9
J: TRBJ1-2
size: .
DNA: TGTGCCAGCAGCCGACAGGCGGATGAGGGCTACACCTTC
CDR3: CASSRQADEGYTF

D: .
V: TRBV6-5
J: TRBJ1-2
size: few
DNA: TGTGCCAGCGGGCGGAACTATGGCTACACCTTC
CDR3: CASGRNYGYTF

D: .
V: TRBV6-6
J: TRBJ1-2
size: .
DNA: TGTGCCAGCAGCCCGGGACCCGAGGAAGGCTACACCTTC
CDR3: CASSPGPEEGYTF

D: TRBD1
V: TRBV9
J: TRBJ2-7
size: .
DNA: TGTGCCAGCAGCGCCACCGGGACAGTCGACGAGCAGTACTTC
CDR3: CASSATGTVDEQYF

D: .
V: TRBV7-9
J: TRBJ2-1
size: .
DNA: TGTGCCAGCAGCTTAGCGGGTGGAAATGAGCAGTTCTTC
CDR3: CASSLAGGNEQFF

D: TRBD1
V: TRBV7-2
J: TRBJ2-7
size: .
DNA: TGTGCCAGCAGCTCGACGACAGGGGGCGCGTACGAGCAGTACTTC
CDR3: CASSSTTGGAYEQYF

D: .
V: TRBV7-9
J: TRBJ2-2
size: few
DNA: TGTGCCAGCAGCTTAGCCCAGGGGAACACCGGGGAGCTGTTTTTT
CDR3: CASSLAQGNTGELFF

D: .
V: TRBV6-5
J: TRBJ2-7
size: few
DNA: TGTGCCAGCAGTCGGGGGTACGAGCAGTACTTC
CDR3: CASSRGYEQYF

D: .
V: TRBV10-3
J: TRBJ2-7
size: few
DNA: TGTGCCATCAGTGATGCAGGCCACGAGCAGTACTTC
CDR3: CAISDAGHEQYF

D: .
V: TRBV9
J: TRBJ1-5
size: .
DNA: TGTGCCAGCAGCAGGGAAAGCAATCAGCCCCAGCATTTT
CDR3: CASSRESNQPQHF

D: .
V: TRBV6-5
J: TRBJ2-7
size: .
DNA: TGTGCCAGCAGCGGAATGACTAGGGGTGTCTACGAGCAGTACTTC
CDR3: CASSGMTRGVYEQYF

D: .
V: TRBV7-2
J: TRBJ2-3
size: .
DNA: TGTGCCAACGCCAAAAGCGGCTTGGGGGGCACAGATACGCAGTATTTT
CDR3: CANAKSGLGGTDTQYF

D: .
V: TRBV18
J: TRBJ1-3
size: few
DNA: TGTGCCAGCTCACGCGGACTCGACTCTGGAAACACCATATATTTT
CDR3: CASSRGLDSGNTIYF

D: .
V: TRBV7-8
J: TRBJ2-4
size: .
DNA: TGTGCCAGCAGCTTAGTTCAGGGGTTAGCCAAAAACATTCAGTACTTC
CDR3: CASSLVQGLAKNIQYF

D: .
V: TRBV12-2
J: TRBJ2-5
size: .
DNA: TGTGCAAGTCGCTTAGGGGAAAACGGCGAGACCCAGTACTTC
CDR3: CASRLGENGETQYF

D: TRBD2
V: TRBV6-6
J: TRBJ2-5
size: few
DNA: TGTGCCAGCAGTGCTAGCGGACCCTCGCGGGAGACCCAGTACTTC
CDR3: CASSASGPSRETQYF

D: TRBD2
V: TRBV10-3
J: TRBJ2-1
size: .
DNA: TGTGCCATCAGTGGCGGACTAGCGGGAGAGAATGAGCAGTTCTTC
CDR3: CAISGGLAGENEQFF

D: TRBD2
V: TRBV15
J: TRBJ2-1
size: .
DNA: TGTGCCACCAGCAGAGAGTCCCCTAGCGGGCTGTACAATGAGCAGTTCTTC
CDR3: CATSRESPSGLYNEQFF

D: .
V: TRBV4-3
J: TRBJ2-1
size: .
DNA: TGCGCCAGCAGCCAGCCCACTAGCCTAACGCACAATGAGCAGTTCTTC
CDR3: CASSQPTSLTHNEQFF

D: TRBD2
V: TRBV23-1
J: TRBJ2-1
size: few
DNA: TGCGCCAGCAGTCACCGTGGGGGGGTAGGGAGTGAGCAGTTCTTC
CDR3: CASSHRGGVGSEQFF

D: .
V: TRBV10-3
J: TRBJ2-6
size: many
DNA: TGTGCCACAGACACCTCTGGGGCCAACGTCCTGACTTTC
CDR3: CATDTSGANVLTF

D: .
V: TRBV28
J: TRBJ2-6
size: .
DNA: TGTGCCAGCAGTCCTCTGGAGGGGGTATCAACTGGGGCCAACGTCCTGACTTTC
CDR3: CASSPLEGVSTGANVLTF

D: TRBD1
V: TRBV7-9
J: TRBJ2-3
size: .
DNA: TGTGCCAGCAGCAAGGGGGCGACAGGGACCACAGATACGCAGTATTTT
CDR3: CASSKGATGTTDTQYF

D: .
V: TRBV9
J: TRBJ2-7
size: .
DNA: TGTGCCAGCAGCGTAGCCCCTCATACCAACTCCGAGCAGTACTTC
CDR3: CASSVAPHTNSEQYF

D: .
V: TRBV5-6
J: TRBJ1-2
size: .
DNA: TGTGCCAGCAGCTTTTTTTCCACGGAAACCTATGGCTACACCTTC
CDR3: CASSFFSTETYGYTF

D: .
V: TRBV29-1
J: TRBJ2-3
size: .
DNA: TGCAGCGTGAGACAGACAGATACGCAGTATTTT
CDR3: CSVRQTDTQYF

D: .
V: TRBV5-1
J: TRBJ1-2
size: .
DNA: TGCGCCAGCAGCCTTGGGGGCGCAGCGCACTATGGCTACACCTTC
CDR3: CASSLGGAAHYGYTF